A single sample is the source of the 22 T cell receptor beta chains below, sequenced in a study of blood T cell repertoires in COVID-19. Here immunoSEQ multiplex PCR was the method, and the copy in TCRdb shows in-frame clones only, minus some. The repertoire holds roughly 110,000 clones, more than 70% seen once, with 4% to 5.5% in the top ten. Sample: peripheral blood. Source of these receptors: a man aged 70-80 years with acute or convalescent COVID-19.

The chain employs TRBV5-1 and TRBJ2-2; TRBD1 agrees at 9 bases. CDR3 size: 16 residues. With V trimmed by 4 bases and J by 1 base, 5 bases remained unmatched. Germline values: CDR1 SGHRS, CDR2 YFSETQ. The DNA of the CDR3 is TGCGCCAGCAGCCTAATGGGACAGGGGAACACCGGGGAGCTGTTTTTT. Translating it yields CASSLMGQGNTGELFF. Complete variable domain (other parts from reference TRBV5-1 and TRBJ2-2): KAGVTQTPRYLIKTRGQQVTLSCSPISGHRSVSWYQQTPGQGLQFLFEYFSETQRNKGNFPGRFSGRQFSNSRSEMNVSTLELGDSALYLCASSLMGQGNTGELFFGEGSRLTVL.

The chain recombines TRBV30 with TRBJ2-3, with 10 bases identical to TRBD2. The junction had 3 bases not matched to a gene; V was cut back by 0 bases and J by 0 bases. This CDR3 region has 16 residues. Germline assignment: CDR1 GTSNPN and CDR2 SVGIG (reference sequence). The CDR3 DNA follows: TGTGCCTGGAGTGTTTCTAGCGGGGGTAGCACAGATACGCAGTATTTT. This sequence encodes CAWSVSSGGSTDTQYF.

This clone appeared once. The chain carries TRBV2 and TRBJ2-5, with 13 bases fitting TRBD2. This CDR3 comprises 18 residues. Trimming removed 6 bases from V and 3 bases from J; junction bases left unmatched: 13. Germline V gene sequence: CDR1 SNHLY, CDR2 FYNNEI. CDR3 region: CASRMRLAGGRKEETQYF. The CDR3 DNA sequence: TGTGCCAGCAGAATGCGACTAGCGGGGGGTCGGAAGGAAGAGACCCAGTACTTC.

A remark on this clone: Additional DNA sequences in this sample encode the identical CDR3. This rearrangement joins TRBV19 to TRBJ1-2; 7 bases match TRBD1. This CDR3 has 14 residues. From germline, CDR1 is LNHDA and CDR2 SQIVND (reference sequence). Germline trimming cut 2 bases from V and 4 bases from J; bases unmatched to any gene: 4. The CDR3 here is CASSIPGQVYGYTF. The CDR3 coding sequence is TGTGCCAGTAGTATACCCGGACAGGTCTATGGCTACACCTTC.

The chain couples TRBV21-1 to TRBJ1-1; the DNA was not compared with TRBD1, the D call given in the table. TRBV21-1 is a pseudogene. CDR3 length: 16 amino acids. This CDR3 reads CASSDRDRGTVTEAFF. CDR3 nucleotides: TGTGCCAGCAGCGACCGGGACAGGGGAACAGTCACTGAAGCTTTCTTT.

The V gene is TRBV5-6, the J gene TRBJ1-2; D might be TRBD1 (5 bases). V was clipped by 0 bases and J by 9 bases, with 9 bases between them. Germline CDR1 SGHDT, CDR2 YYEEEE. The CDR3 loop spans 12 amino acids. CDR3 loop: CASSLGEGRYTF. CDR3 nucleotide sequence: TGTGCCAGCAGCTTGGGGGAGGGACGCTACACCTTC. Full variable domain (remainder filled in from reference TRBV5-6 and TRBJ1-2): DAGVTQSPTHLIKTRGQQVTLRCSPKSGHDTVSWYQQALGQGPQFIFQYYEEEERQRGNFPDRFSGHQFPNYSSELNVNALLLGDSALYLCASSLGEGRYTFGSGTRLTVV.

A single count supports this clone. The rearrangement links TRBV5-8 to TRBJ2-3; 7 bases map to TRBD1. The CDR3 runs 17 residues. Germline trimming cut 2 bases from V and 0 bases from J; bases unmatched to any gene: 9. Germline V lookup: CDR1 SGHTS, CDR2 YDEGEE. The CDR3 bases are TGTGCCAGCAGCTTATGGACGACAGGGTCTAGCACAGATACGCAGTATTTT. Translating gives CASSLWTTGSSTDTQYF.

The chain employs TRBV27 and TRBJ2-3; 10 bases fit TRBD2. V lost 5 bases, J lost 2 bases, and 7 bases stayed unmatched. This CDR3 comprises 16 residues. Germline V gene data show CDR1 as MNHEY and CDR2 as SMNVEV (reference sequence). CDR3 in DNA: TGTGCCAGCAGTATTCTAGCGGGGGCTTCCACAGATACGCAGTATTTT. Translating gives CASSILAGASTDTQYF.

CDR3 sequence: CASSPGTGVEKLFF. CDR3 coding DNA: TGTGCCAGCTCACCTGGGACAGGGGTTGAAAAACTGTTTTTT. The chain couples TRBV18 to TRBJ1-4, with 10 bases that match TRBD1. The V segment lost 3 bases and the J segment 7 bases; nucleotides outside the gene matches: 2. CDR1 and CDR2 from the germline V gene are KGHSH and LQKENI. This CDR3 has 14 amino acids.

This chain uses TRBV27 with TRBJ2-1, with D possibly matching TRBD2 (5 bases). The CDR3 is 16 amino acids. Germline V CDR1 and CDR2: MNHEY, SMNVEV (reference sequence). The V gene lost 2 bases and the J gene lost 2 bases, with 13 bases spanning the gap. The CDR3 nucleotides read TGTGCCAGCAGTTTAAACGTCGGGGTCGCCTACAATGAGCAGTTCTTC. Its translation is CASSLNVGVAYNEQFF.

This clone was observed a handful of times. V and J are TRBV7-9 and TRBJ1-2; TRBD1 agrees at 9 bases. There are 13 residues in the CDR3. Germline assignment: CDR1 SEHNR and CDR2 FQNEAQ (reference sequence). V shed 1 base, J shed 8 bases, and the junction held 2 bases outside the gene matches. CDR3 bases: TGTGCCAGCAGCTTAGGGGGACAGGGCGGCTACACCTTC. Its translation is CASSLGGQGGYTF.

This clone came up once. This chain links TRBV5-1 with TRBJ2-7; TRBD2 aligns across 7 bases. The V and J ends lost 3 bases and 10 bases, in that order; junction bases with no gene match: 13. Germline V gives CDR1 SGHRS, CDR2 YFSETQ. This CDR3 has 14 amino acids. The CDR3 is CASSSEAERGDQYF. DNA of the CDR3: TGCGCCAGCAGCTCGGAGGCAGAACGGGGGGATCAGTACTTC.

The chain recombines TRBV4-3 with TRBJ2-3, with D maybe TRBD1 (5 bases). With 0 bases removed from V and 2 bases from J, the gap between germline ends came to 12 bases. Germline V gene lookup returns CDR1 LGHNA and CDR2 YSLEER. The CDR3 is 16 amino acids. The CDR3 region is CASSQDKQVNTDTQYF. The CDR3, as DNA: TGCGCCAGCAGCCAAGATAAACAGGTTAACACAGATACGCAGTATTTT.

This rearrangement joins TRBV27 to TRBJ2-2; weak D call: TRBD2 (6 bases). This CDR3 is 13 amino acids long. From germline, CDR1 is MNHEY and CDR2 SMNVEV (reference sequence). The V and J ends lost 4 bases and 4 bases respectively, with 7 bases between them. In nucleotides, the CDR3 is TGTGCCAGCAGTTGGGGGGTCACCGGGGAGCTGTTTTTT. Translated: CASSWGVTGELFF.

The V and J genes are TRBV9 and TRBJ1-1, with 12 positions matching TRBD1. The CDR3 has 17 residues. In germline, CDR1 is SGDLS, CDR2 YYNGEE. After removal of 4 bases from V and 4 bases from J, the junction contained 11 bases not matched to a gene. The CDR3 region is CASSLGGTGGAGTEAFF. Written as DNA, the CDR3 is TGTGCCAGCAGCCTGGGGGGGACAGGGGGCGCGGGCACTGAAGCTTTCTTT.

V is TRBV6-5 and J is TRBJ1-5, with D tentatively TRBD1 (5 bases). Germline CDR1 and CDR2: MNHEY and SVGAGI. CDR3 size: 11 residues. The DNA for the CDR3 is TGTGCTCACGGCAGGGAACAGCCCCAGCATTTT. Residues: CAHGREQPQHF.

This chain joins TRBV19 and TRBJ2-1; 8 bases fit TRBD1. Trimming took 4 bases from V and 1 from J; bases not matched to a gene: 6. The germline V gene encodes CDR1 LNHDA and CDR2 SQIVND (reference sequence). This CDR3 has 16 amino acids. The CDR3 nucleotides read TGTGCCAGTAGTAGACCCCAGGGGGCTTCCTACAATGAGCAGTTCTTC. It encodes CASSRPQGASYNEQFF.

The genes are TRBV6-1 and TRBJ1-2; D unclear. Trimming removed 2 bases from V and 4 bases from J, with 8 bases in between. The CDR3 contains 13 residues. CDR1 and CDR2 (germline): MNHNS, SASEGT. In nucleotides, the CDR3 is TGTGCCAGCAGTGAATCCAGGCTCTATGGCTACACCTTC. This encodes CASSESRLYGYTF.

This clone came up once. This chain uses TRBV9 with TRBJ1-3; TRBD1 might be the D (6 bases). Germline CDR1 SGDLS, CDR2 YYNGEE. V was pared by 4 bases and J by 1 base, with 21 bases between. This CDR3 is 18 amino acids long. The CDR3 reads CASSPRQEMGLSGNTIYF. The CDR3 nucleotides read TGTGCCAGCAGCCCCAGACAGGAGATGGGCCTATCTGGAAACACCATATATTTT.

This rearrangement joins TRBV28 to TRBJ1-5; D unclear. Germline loops: CDR1 MDHEN, CDR2 SYDVKM. Trimming left V 2 bases short and J 3 bases short, with 8 bases between. This CDR3 is built from 14 residues. The CDR3 is CASSLGPSNQPQHF. The CDR3 coding sequence is TGTGCCAGCAGTTTAGGGCCGTCCAATCAGCCCCAGCATTTT.

The chain links TRBV3-1 (or the pseudogene TRBV3-2) to TRBJ1-2, with D tentatively TRBD1 (6 bases). The CDR3 consists of 14 residues. Trimming stripped 2 bases from V and 3 bases from J, with 10 bases between. Germline V gene data show CDR1 as LGHDT and CDR2 as YNNKEL (reference sequence). The CDR3 is CASSQTSGDYGYTF. DNA for the CDR3: TGTGCCAGCAGCCAAACTTCAGGGGACTATGGCTACACCTTC.

This clone turned up a few times. V gene TRBV11-3 combines with J gene TRBJ2-1, with 12 nucleotides matching TRBD1. With V trimmed by 1 base and J by 8 bases, 6 bases remained unmatched. The CDR3 spans 16 residues. Per the germline V gene, CDR1 is SGHNT and CDR2 is YENEEA. The CDR3 sequence is CASSLGDRGRRDEQFF. CDR3 nucleotides: TGTGCCAGCAGCTTAGGGGACAGGGGGCGCAGGGATGAGCAGTTCTTC.